The 16 T cell receptor beta chains presented below share a single source sample, sequenced in a study of blood T cell repertoires in COVID-19. Profiling relied on immunoSEQ multiplex PCR, and the TCRdb table lists in-frame clones only, not all of them. The sample lists 380,000 or so clones; more than 80% were seen once. The sequencing sample was made of peripheral blood. The receptors originated from a man aged 40-49 years with acute or convalescent COVID-19.

This clone was counted a few times. The chain uses TRBV29-1 and TRBJ1-4; 8 nucleotides line up with TRBD1. The ends lost 7 bases at V and 8 bases at J; junction bases unmatched: 6. The CDR3 extends over 12 amino acids. From germline, CDR1 is SQVTM and CDR2 ANQGSEA. CDR3 residues: CSAASGGEKLFF. As DNA, the CDR3 is TGCAGCGCGGCCTCAGGGGGCGAAAAACTGTTTTTT. Together with reference TRBV29-1 and TRBJ1-4, the CDR3 gives the full variable domain: SAVISQKPSRDICQRGTSLTIQCQVDSQVTMMFWYRQQPGQSLTLIATANQGSEATYESGFVIDKFPISRPNLTFSTLTVSNMSPEDSSIYLCSAASGGEKLFFGSGTQLSVL.

Only one count was recorded for this clone. This chain connects TRBV3-1 (or the pseudogene TRBV3-2) to TRBJ1-3; no clear D. The CDR3 loop spans 12 amino acids. CDR1 LGHDT and CDR2 YNNKEL come from the germline V gene (reference sequence). V lost 2 bases and J 4 bases, leaving 3 bases between the germline ends. Here the CDR3 DNA reads TGTGCCAGCAGCCAATCAGGAAACACCATATATTTT. Protein: CASSQSGNTIYF.

V gene TRBV18 combines with J gene TRBJ2-2, with 7 positions matching TRBD1. The V and J ends lost 3 bases and 1 base, in that order; junction bases with no gene match: 5. Germline CDR1 KGHSH, CDR2 LQKENI. There are 16 residues in the CDR3. DNA of the CDR3: TGTGCCAGCTCACCTTTTAGACAGGGGAACACCGGGGAGCTGTTTTTT. This sequence encodes CASSPFRQGNTGELFF.

The chain carries TRBV7-2 and TRBJ1-2; no clear D. Between the trimmed V and J ends, which lost 5 bases and 4 bases, there was a span of 17 bases. CDR3 length equals 15 residues. The germline V gene encodes CDR1 SGHTA and CDR2 FQGNSA. The CDR3 coding sequence is TGTGCCAGCAGCGAAATTACCGGTGTGTCCTATGGCTACACCTTC. Translating it yields CASSEITGVSYGYTF. Supplemented by reference TRBV7-2 and TRBJ1-2, the full variable domain reads GAGVSQSPSNKVTEKGKDVELRCDPISGHTALYWYRQSLGQGLEFLIYFQGNSAPDKSGLPSDRFSAERTGGSVSTLTIQRTQQEDSAVYLCASSEITGVSYGYTFGSGTRLTVV.

A few counts support this clone. This chain links TRBV9 with TRBJ1-5, with D possibly being TRBD1 (6 bases). Germline CDR1 reads SGDLS; CDR2 reads YYNGEE. V shed 3 bases and J shed 0 bases, with 13 bases lying between them. The CDR3 has 16 amino acids. CDR3 sequence reads: CASSGRDTHSNQPQHF. DNA for the CDR3: TGTGCCAGCAGCGGCCGGGACACACATAGCAATCAGCCCCAGCATTTT.

The V call is TRBV21-1, the J call TRBJ1-5; the table's D call, TRBD1, was not checked against the DNA. TRBV21-1 is marked as a pseudogene. The CDR3 totals 18 residues. CDR3 DNA sequence: TGTGCCAGCAGCACTGACAGGATAACAGACTATAGCAATCAGCCCCAGCATTTT. Translation: CASSTDRITDYSNQPQHF.

This chain connects TRBV7-9 to TRBJ2-7, with 8 positions matching TRBD2. Trimming at V came to 2 bases and at J to 6 bases, leaving 6 bases not matched to a gene. CDR1 and CDR2 from the germline V gene are SEHNR and FQNEAQ (reference sequence). This CDR3 is 14 amino acids long. In DNA form, the CDR3 reads TGTGCCAGCAGCTTATTGGGCGGGGGGTCCGAGCAGTACTTC. Translating it yields CASSLLGGGSEQYF. The full variable domain, in which reference TRBV7-9 and TRBJ2-7 provide the parts outside the CDR3, is DTGVSQNPRHKITKRGQNVTFRCDPISEHNRLYWYRQTLGQGPEFLTYFQNEAQLEKSRLLSDRFSAERPKGSFSTLEIQRTEQGDSAMYLCASSLLGGGSEQYFGPGTRLTVT.

This chain links TRBV7-2 with TRBJ1-2; weak D call: TRBD1 (6 bases). The CDR3 spans 13 residues. The germline CDR1 and CDR2 sequences are SGHTA and FQGNSA. Trimming pared 11 bases from V and 2 bases from J, leaving 15 bases between. For the CDR3, the DNA is TGTGCCGTAGGGAGGGGGTCGAACTATGGCTACACCTTC. It is translated as CAVGRGSNYGYTF.

Comment on this clone: Germline and junction disagree at one end, which may indicate a read error. The chain carries TRBV7-7 and TRBJ2-1; D might be TRBD2 (5 bases). Germline V gene lookup returns CDR1 SSHAT and CDR2 FNYEAQ (reference sequence). The CDR3 is 13 amino acids. The CDR3 loop is CASSLGGGNEQFF. The CDR3 DNA is TGTGCTAGCAGCTTAGGTGGAGGCAATGAGCAGTTCTTC.

The V and J genes are TRBV27 and TRBJ1-1, with 7 positions matching TRBD1. V shed 4 bases and J 0 bases; nucleotides not matched to a gene: 2. CDR3 length: 14 amino acids. Germline V gives CDR1 MNHEY, CDR2 SMNVEV (reference sequence). The CDR3 region is CASSSDRVNTEAFF. In DNA form, the CDR3 reads TGTGCCAGCAGTTCCGACAGGGTGAACACTGAAGCTTTCTTT.

J is TRBJ2-7 and V is TRBV30; 7 bases match TRBD2. Germline V gene data show CDR1 as GTSNPN and CDR2 as SVGIG (reference sequence). The CDR3 consists of 13 residues. V lost 3 bases, J lost 3 bases, and 5 bases stayed unmatched. This chain's CDR3 is CAWSPAGSYEQYF. The CDR3 region has the DNA TGTGCCTGGAGCCCAGCGGGAAGCTACGAGCAGTACTTC.

V usage is TRBV2 and J usage is TRBJ1-1; 7 positions match TRBD1. Germline CDR1 SNHLY, CDR2 FYNNEI. J was trimmed by 0 bases and V by 8 bases; bases with no gene match: 6. The CDR3 is made up of 14 amino acids. The CDR3 bases are TGTGCCAGCGGCTCGGGACAGCTGAACACTGAAGCTTTCTTT. As protein: CASGSGQLNTEAFF.

The CDR3 DNA reads TGTGCCACCAGCGAAGGGACAAACTACGAGCAGTACTTC. This encodes CATSEGTNYEQYF. The rearrangement joins TRBV15 to TRBJ2-7; D perhaps matches TRBD1 (6 bases). CDR3 length: 13 residues. CDR1 is LNHNV and CDR2 is YYDKDF in the germline V gene (reference sequence). The V end was cut by 5 bases, the J end by 3 bases, with 11 bases between.

This chain uses TRBV30 with TRBJ2-3, with 8 positions matching TRBD2. V shed 2 bases, J shed 1 base, and the junction held 5 bases outside the gene matches. Germline V CDR1 and CDR2: GTSNPN, SVGIG (reference sequence). The CDR3 totals 15 residues. Here the CDR3 reads CAWSLTAGGTDTQYF. For the CDR3, the DNA is TGTGCCTGGAGTTTAACAGCGGGGGGCACAGATACGCAGTATTTT. Variable domain in full (rest from reference TRBV30 and TRBJ2-3): SQTIHQWPATLVQPVGSPLSLECTVEGTSNPNLYWYRQAAGRGLQLLFYSVGIGQISSEVPQNLSASRPQDRQFILSSKKLLLSDSGFYLCAWSLTAGGTDTQYFGPGTRLTVL.

The chain has TRBV7-2 and TRBJ2-7; 7 bases fit TRBD2. J gave up 4 bases and V 5 bases, and 11 bases lay outside the gene matches. The CDR3 runs 15 residues. Germline V gene data show CDR1 as SGHTA and CDR2 as FQGNSA. The CDR3 reads CASSSGTPWRYEQYF. CDR3 sequence (DNA): TGTGCCAGCAGCAGCGGGACTCCCTGGCGGTACGAGCAGTACTTC.

J is TRBJ2-7 and V is TRBV15; 9 nucleotides line up with TRBD2. Losses at the gene ends were 6 bases for V and 0 bases for J; bases not matched to a gene: 6. Germline V gene sequence: CDR1 LNHNV, CDR2 YYDKDF (reference sequence). This CDR3 has 15 residues. The CDR3 spells CATSKSGGSSYEQYF. The CDR3 DNA follows: TGTGCCACCAGTAAAAGCGGGGGGAGCTCCTACGAGCAGTACTTC.